One sample yielded the 32 T cell receptor beta chains listed below, sequenced in a study of early T cells in non-severe SARS-CoV-2 infection. TCRdb processed the 5' RACE reads anew with MiXCR; each CDR3 protein has one entry. The table has about 58,000 distinct CDR3 sequences, roughly 8.4% seen once; the top ten hold 3% to 4%. The sample was whole blood. The receptors were gathered from an adult who was a healthcare worker with PCR-confirmed SARS-CoV-2 infection or an uninfected control (not recorded which).

The sample holds many counts of this clonotype. The rearrangement joins TRBV28 to TRBJ2-3; unclear D gene. Germline CDR1 MDHEN, CDR2 SYDVKM. Trimming stripped 8 bases from V and 0 bases from J, with 12 bases between. CDR3 length: 14 residues. CDR3 DNA: TGTGCCAGCCTTGGCACCCCTAGCACAGATACGCAGTATTTT. Encoded protein: CASLGTPSTDTQYF. The full variable domain, its missing parts supplied by reference TRBV28 and TRBJ2-3, is DVKVTQSSRYLVKRTGEKVFLECVQDMDHENMFWYRQDPGLGLRLIYFSYDVKMKEKGDIPEGYSVSREKKERFSLILESASTNQTSMYLCASLGTPSTDTQYFGPGTRLTVL.

This clonotype occurred many times. J is TRBJ2-5 and V is TRBV7-6, with D perhaps TRBD1 or TRBD2 (6 bases each). V lost 5 bases, J lost 7 bases, and 23 bases lay in between. CDR3 length equals 16 residues. Germline-derived CDR1 and CDR2 are SGHVS and FNYEAQ. CDR3: CASSNSPGGGGGTQYF. The DNA for the CDR3 is TGTGCCAGCAGCAACTCGCCCGGGGGCGGAGGGGGGACCCAGTACTTC.

The V gene is TRBV2, the J gene TRBJ2-1; D perhaps matches TRBD2 (6 bases). CDR3 length: 13 amino acids. Trimming left V 8 bases short and J 6 bases short, with 14 bases between. CDR1 and CDR2 from the germline V gene are SNHLY and FYNNEI. CDR3 sequence: CASPRGTGNEQFF. The CDR3 DNA is TGTGCCAGCCCTCGCGGGACGGGCAATGAGCAGTTCTTC.

The chain links TRBV28 to TRBJ2-7; 9 bases match TRBD2. Per the germline V gene, CDR1 is MDHEN and CDR2 is SYDVKM. With 5 bases clipped from V and 1 base from J, the junction kept 12 bases outside the gene matches. The CDR3 is 17 residues long. The CDR3, as DNA: TGTGCCAGCAGTCCCCAGGGAACGGCGGGAGGGTCCTACGAGCAGTACTTC. It specifies CASSPQGTAGGSYEQYF.

This clonotype turned up a few times. The chain employs TRBV6-1 and TRBJ1-5; D is undetermined. The germline V and J ends were trimmed by 3 bases and 2 bases, with 5 bases remaining between them. The germline gives CDR1 MNHNS, CDR2 SASEGT. CDR3 size: 13 residues. CDR3 in DNA: TGTGCCAGCAGTGACCGAGGCAATCAGCCCCAGCATTTT. Protein sequence: CASSDRGNQPQHF.

A few counts support this clonotype. The chain carries TRBV6-5 and TRBJ2-3, with 10 bases aligning to TRBD1. CDR3 size: 15 residues. V lost 5 bases to trimming and J lost 4 bases; unmatched junction nucleotides: 6. Per the germline V gene, CDR1 is MNHEY and CDR2 is SVGAGI. CDR3 nucleotide sequence: TGTGCCAGCAGTCGAAAAGGGACAGGGGCAGATACGCAGTATTTT. Translating gives CASSRKGTGADTQYF.

This clonotype has ten or more counts. The rearrangement joins TRBV29-1 to TRBJ2-3, with TRBD2 matching over 7 bases. Unmatched junction bases numbered 4, after V lost 1 base and J lost 3 bases. This CDR3 has 14 amino acids. The germline V gene encodes CDR1 SQVTM and CDR2 ANQGSEA. The DNA of the CDR3 is TGCAGCGTTGAAGGGGAACTAGCGACAGATACGCAGTATTTT. Translation: CSVEGELATDTQYF.

This clonotype was detected ten times or more. J is TRBJ1-2 and V is TRBV4-2; 7 nucleotides align to TRBD1. This CDR3 spans 14 amino acids. Unmatched junction bases numbered 3, after V lost 1 base and J lost 4 bases. Per the germline V gene, CDR1 is LGHNA and CDR2 is YNFKEQ. As DNA, the CDR3 is TGTGCCAGCAGCCAAGCTTACAGGGGCTATGGCTACACCTTC. Encoded protein: CASSQAYRGYGYTF.

The rearrangement joins TRBV20-1 to TRBJ2-1; perhaps TRBD2 as D (6 bases). V was cut by 6 bases and J by 2 bases, with 17 bases left in between. CDR1 and CDR2 from the germline V gene are DFQATT and SNEGSKA (reference sequence). The CDR3 extends over 15 amino acids. The CDR3 region is CSALAGTSAYNEQFF. As DNA, the CDR3 is TGCAGTGCCTTAGCCGGGACTTCCGCCTACAATGAGCAGTTCTTC.

This clonotype was seen only a few times. V gene TRBV19 combines with J gene TRBJ2-2; D remains ambiguous. Germline lookup yields CDR1 LNHDA and CDR2 SQIVND (reference sequence). CDR3 length: 15 residues. With 1 base removed from V and 4 bases from J, the gap between germline ends came to 10 bases. As DNA, the CDR3 is TGTGCCAGTAGTATAGGAACTGAGCTCACCGGGGAGCTGTTTTTT. Amino acids: CASSIGTELTGELFF.

Only a few counts were recorded for this clonotype. The chain employs TRBV9 and TRBJ2-1; D not certain. CDR1 is SGDLS, CDR2 YYNGEE, per germline. V was clipped by 4 bases and J by 3 bases, with 8 bases between them. The CDR3 runs 13 residues. CDR3 sequence: CASSPGFYNEQFF. CDR3 DNA: TGTGCCAGCAGCCCCGGGTTCTACAATGAGCAGTTCTTC.

This clonotype has only a few counts. The chain recombines TRBV12-3 or TRBV12-4 with TRBJ2-7; maybe TRBD1 (5 bases). This CDR3 region has 13 residues. Trimming removed 6 bases at V and 5 bases at J, with 14 bases between. Written as DNA, the CDR3 is TGTGCCAGCAGATCAGGGTCCGTCCACGAGCAGTACTTC. Translating gives CASRSGSVHEQYF.

This chain uses TRBV29-1 with TRBJ2-7; D possibly corresponds to TRBD1 (7 bases). The CDR3 runs 16 residues. Germline V gives CDR1 SQVTM, CDR2 ANQGSEA. The V and J ends lost 7 bases and 6 bases respectively, with 28 bases between them. The DNA of the CDR3 is TGCAGCGCCCGCCAGAGAGGCAGGGGGGACCTCGGCGAGCAGTACTTC. This codes for CSARQRGRGDLGEQYF.

In its sample, this clonotype is medium-sized. This chain links TRBV28 with TRBJ2-7; TRBD2 agrees at 9 bases. The CDR3 totals 17 residues. Per the germline V gene, CDR1 is MDHEN and CDR2 is SYDVKM. The J segment lost 4 bases and the V segment lost 4 bases, leaving 14 bases of the junction unmatched. The CDR3 region is CASSSTPQASGMYEQYF. The CDR3 DNA reads TGTGCCAGCAGTTCTACCCCCCAGGCTAGCGGGATGTACGAGCAGTACTTC.

This clonotype came up a few times. The V call is TRBV7-2, the J call TRBJ2-7; possibly TRBD2 for D (6 bases). The germline V gene has CDR1 SGHTA and CDR2 FQGNSA. This CDR3 is 16 amino acids long. The V end lost 4 bases, the J end lost 2 bases, and 18 bases lay between the germline ends. CDR3 region: CASSSFGGVVTYEQYF. The CDR3 region has the DNA TGTGCCAGCAGCTCCTTCGGGGGAGTGGTAACCTACGAGCAGTACTTC.

This clonotype was recorded at least ten times. The chain employs TRBV28 and TRBJ2-5; D is unresolved. The germline gives CDR1 MDHEN, CDR2 SYDVKM. V lost 3 bases and J 2 bases, leaving 7 bases between the germline ends. There are 13 residues in the CDR3. CDR3 region: CASSFLGQETQYF. The CDR3 DNA follows: TGTGCCAGCAGTTTTCTCGGACAAGAGACCCAGTACTTC.

This clonotype was recorded a few times. The V and J genes are TRBV13 and TRBJ2-7, with D unresolved. With 10 bases removed from V and 4 bases from J, the gap between germline ends came to 5 bases. Germline CDR1 and CDR2: PRHDT and FYEKMQ (reference sequence). The CDR3 spans 9 residues. The CDR3 sequence is CANWYEQYF. Here the CDR3 DNA reads TGTGCCAACTGGTACGAGCAGTACTTC.

The chain has TRBV4-1 and TRBJ1-2; TRBD1 is a possible D gene (6 bases). This CDR3 is 14 amino acids long. CDR1 and CDR2 (germline): MGHRA, YSYEKL. V lost 4 bases, J lost 0 bases, and 9 bases lay in between. This CDR3 is CASSLAGANYGYTF. In nucleotides, the CDR3 is TGCGCCAGCAGCCTAGCAGGGGCTAACTATGGCTACACCTTC.

The V call is TRBV2, the J call TRBJ2-1; 9 bases map to TRBD1. Trimming at V came to 7 bases and at J to 1 base, leaving 8 bases not matched to a gene. Germline V gene data show CDR1 as SNHLY and CDR2 as FYNNEI. The CDR3 has 16 residues. The CDR3 here is CASTPRTGASYNEQFF. As DNA, the CDR3 is TGTGCCAGCACCCCTAGGACAGGGGCATCCTACAATGAGCAGTTCTTC.

This clonotype was picked up one time. This chain connects TRBV7-2 to TRBJ2-3; D gene uncertain. The CDR3 is 12 amino acids. Trimming pared 1 base from V and 7 bases from J, leaving 6 bases between. Germline V CDR1 and CDR2: SGHTA, FQGNSA. CDR3 in amino acids: CASSLGDNTQYF. CDR3 DNA: TGTGCCAGCAGCTTAGGGGATAATACGCAGTATTTT.

The chain employs TRBV28 and TRBJ2-4; D perhaps matches TRBD1 (5 bases). This CDR3 has 14 amino acids. The V end lost 3 bases, the J end lost 4 bases, and 10 bases lay between the germline ends. Germline V CDR1 and CDR2: MDHEN, SYDVKM. The CDR3 DNA follows: TGTGCCAGCAGTTTGTCAGGGCCAAAAAACATTCAGTACTTC. It is translated as CASSLSGPKNIQYF.

The rearrangement links TRBV18 to TRBJ1-1; 10 positions agree with TRBD1. Trimming removed 4 bases from V and 3 bases from J; junction bases left unmatched: 2. Germline CDR1 reads KGHSH; CDR2 reads LQKENI. This CDR3 has 14 residues. Here the CDR3 DNA reads TGTGCCAGCTCACGGGACAGGGGATACACTGAAGCTTTCTTT. Protein: CASSRDRGYTEAFF.

This clonotype came up a few times. This rearrangement joins TRBV5-1 to TRBJ2-5, with 7 bases matching TRBD1. The CDR3 contains 14 residues. In germline, CDR1 is SGHRS, CDR2 YFSETQ. V shed 5 bases and J 9 bases; nucleotides not matched to a gene: 13. CDR3 nucleotides: TGCGCCAGCAGTTACCGGACAGGTCAAGGGGCCCAGTACTTC. Translated: CASSYRTGQGAQYF.

Many counts were recorded for this clonotype. The CDR3 region has the DNA TGCAGTGCTAGGGGCGGGAAACTCTCCTACGAGCAGTACTTC. It codes for CSARGGKLSYEQYF. The V and J genes are TRBV20-1 and TRBJ2-7, with D possibly TRBD2 on 6 matching bases. CDR1 DFQATT and CDR2 SNEGSKA come from the germline V gene (reference sequence). The CDR3 totals 14 residues. Between the trimmed V and J ends, which lost 3 bases and 0 bases, there was a span of 12 bases.

This clonotype appeared many times. The rearrangement joins TRBV20-1 to TRBJ2-1; the D is unclear. The V end lost 3 bases, the J end lost 8 bases, and 20 bases lay between the germline ends. Germline lookup yields CDR1 DFQATT and CDR2 SNEGSKA (reference sequence). The CDR3 has 15 amino acids. As DNA, the CDR3 is TGCAGTGCTAGTCGCGCGGAGAAAATCAAAGATGAGCAGTTCTTC. It codes for CSASRAEKIKDEQFF.

V gene TRBV27 combines with J gene TRBJ2-3, with no clear D. V was trimmed by 6 bases and J by 0 bases, leaving 13 bases between them. CDR1 is MNHEY and CDR2 is SMNVEV in the germline V gene (reference sequence). This CDR3 spans 15 amino acids. The CDR3 reads CASSPWSGSTDTQYF. Here the CDR3 DNA reads TGTGCCAGCAGCCCCTGGTCGGGTAGCACAGATACGCAGTATTTT.

The V gene is TRBV18, the J gene TRBJ2-5; D remains unclear. Germline V lookup: CDR1 KGHSH, CDR2 LQKENI. Trimming left V 1 base short and J 4 bases short, with 7 bases between. There are 13 residues in the CDR3. The DNA for the CDR3 is TGTGCCAGCTCACCACATAAGGGAGAGACCCAGTACTTC. Translated, it gives CASSPHKGETQYF.

The V and J genes are TRBV2 and TRBJ1-1, with D possibly being TRBD1 (6 bases). Germline lookup yields CDR1 SNHLY and CDR2 FYNNEI. The CDR3 spans 14 residues. V lost 3 bases and J lost 2, with 10 bases in between. In DNA form, the CDR3 reads TGTGCCAGCAGTGACCGGGACACCAACACTGAAGCTTTCTTT. Amino acid sequence: CASSDRDTNTEAFF.

This chain connects TRBV28 to TRBJ2-2; TRBD1 agrees at 10 bases. The CDR3 is made up of 16 amino acids. The V gene end was trimmed by 6 bases and the J gene end by 8 bases; junction bases not matched to a gene: 12. CDR1 MDHEN and CDR2 SYDVKM come from the germline V gene. The CDR3 DNA follows: TGTGCCAGCAGGCAATCCGGACAGGGGGATACTGGGGAGCTGTTTTTT. It encodes CASRQSGQGDTGELFF.

Details on this clonotype: Possible read error: a much larger clone is one base away. The chain links TRBV24-1 to TRBJ2-3, with D possibly matching TRBD2 (7 bases). This CDR3 has 16 amino acids. Looked up from germline, CDR1 is KGHDR and CDR2 is SFDVKD. The CDR3 loop reads CAASDPRGGSGDTQYF. The CDR3 DNA reads as TGTGCCGCCAGTGACCCCAGGGGCGGGAGTGGAGATACGCAGTATTTT.

The genes are TRBV7-2 and TRBJ2-5; no firm D call. V was shortened by 1 base and J by 4 bases, with 22 bases between the two germline ends. Germline CDR1 SGHTA, CDR2 FQGNSA. The CDR3 consists of 18 residues. CDR3 coding DNA: TGTGCCAGCAGCTTAGAGACTTACCCCTTCTCCGGACGAGAGACCCAGTACTTC. It encodes CASSLETYPFSGRETQYF.

This clonotype came up a few times. The chain carries TRBV18 and TRBJ2-5; possibly TRBD2 for D (5 bases). CDR3 size: 13 residues. V shed 4 bases and J shed 1 base, with 7 bases lying between them. CDR1 is KGHSH, CDR2 LQKENI, per germline. This CDR3 reads CASSRTPQETQYF. CDR3 nucleotides: TGTGCCAGCTCACGGACTCCCCAAGAGACCCAGTACTTC. Based on the CDR3 plus reference TRBV18 and TRBJ2-5, the full variable domain is NAGVMQNPRHLVRRRGQEARLRCSPMKGHSHVYWYRQLPEEGLKFMVYLQKENIIDESGMPKERFSAEFPKEGPSILRIQQVVRGDSAAYFCASSRTPQETQYFGPGTRLLVL.